This T cell receptor (beta chain) was obtained from a study of blood T cell repertoires in COVID-19. Study background: Sources were T cells, B-cell-depleted T cells, or PBMCs; the material itself was cDNA or gDNA.

This CDR3 is built from 15 residues. The V segment lost 3 bases and the J segment 2 bases; nucleotides outside the gene matches: 6. CDR1 and CDR2 (germline): MGHDK, SYGVNS. The authors' processing: Estimation of nucleated cell counts relied on the amplification of reference gene primers. Clones were sequenced by immunoSEQ multiplex PCR, and TCRdb holds only the in-frame ones, with some missing. The V and J calls and clone size come from that table; D and trimming were worked out from the DNA. The data contain 340,000 or so clones, approximately 86% of them singletons. All enrollees were about 18 to 89 years old and from approximately 24 US areas. Cohort allocation depended upon clinical history that participants reported. This clone appeared once.

This TCR came from a woman aged 40 to 50 with acute COVID-19. V gene TRBV25-1 combines with J gene TRBJ2-7; 8 bases fit TRBD1. Sequenced input: PBMCs or T cells enriched from blood (not recorded which). The CDR3 DNA reads as TGTGCCAGCAGTGAGTACGGGACAGGAGCCTACGAGCAGTACTTC. Its translation is CASSEYGTGAYEQYF.